A selection of T cell receptor beta chains follows, all from one sample in a study of shared clonotypes between healthy human individuals. Here immunoSEQ multiplex PCR was the method, and the copy in TCRdb shows in-frame clones only, minus some. The profile covers around 2,100,000 clones, with about 95% appearing a single time and 0.95% to 1.5% taken by the ten largest. The sequenced sample was naive CD8+ T cells sorted from blood. Source of these receptors: a man aged 18 to 30 in good health. The CDR3 runs from the conserved cysteine through the conserved F or W. Fields, in order: D gene, clone size, J gene, V gene, CDR3 DNA, CDR3 protein. The D gene is left open where the match is weak. Only some rows state a clone size, as once, few, many or a class for expanded clones.

D gene: .; clone size: .; J gene: TRBJ1-1; V gene: TRBV5-6; CDR3 DNA: TGTGCCAGCAGCTTAGCGGTAGAGGGGCCCTACACTGAAGCTTTCTTT; CDR3 protein: CASSLAVEGPYTEAFF
D gene: .; clone size: .; J gene: TRBJ2-6; V gene: TRBV7-6; CDR3 DNA: TGTGCCAGCACCGAGGGTGCCGGGGCCAACGTCCTGACTTTC; CDR3 protein: CASTEGAGANVLTF
D gene: TRBD1; clone size: once; J gene: TRBJ2-7; V gene: TRBV6-5; CDR3 DNA: TGTGCCAGCAGTTCCCGACAGGGGTTGGGGGAGCAGTACTTC; CDR3 protein: CASSSRQGLGEQYF
D gene: TRBD1; clone size: .; J gene: TRBJ2-3; V gene: TRBV9; CDR3 DNA: TGTGCCAGCAGCGCCGGGACAGGGGCCCTTACTGGCACAGATACGCAGTATTTT; CDR3 protein: CASSAGTGALTGTDTQYF
D gene: .; clone size: .; J gene: TRBJ1-1; V gene: TRBV2; CDR3 DNA: TGTGCCAGCAGTGAACTCGGGGGGGTTGGCACTGAAGCTTTCTTT; CDR3 protein: CASSELGGVGTEAFF
D gene: .; clone size: .; J gene: TRBJ2-1; V gene: TRBV29-1; CDR3 DNA: TGCAGCGTTTGGGGCACAGGGAGACTGTATAATGAGCAGTTCTTC; CDR3 protein: CSVWGTGRLYNEQFF
D gene: .; clone size: .; J gene: TRBJ2-1; V gene: TRBV19; CDR3 DNA: TGTGCCACCGACTCAGAGCGGTACAATGAGCAGTTCTTC; CDR3 protein: CATDSERYNEQFF
D gene: TRBD2; clone size: .; J gene: TRBJ2-3; V gene: TRBV9; CDR3 DNA: TGTGCCAGCAGCGTTAATCGGGGGGGTAGCACAGATACGCAGTATTTT; CDR3 protein: CASSVNRGGSTDTQYF
D gene: .; clone size: .; J gene: TRBJ2-7; V gene: TRBV5-5; CDR3 DNA: TGTGCCAGCAGCTTGGATCAGACAGGATTCTACGAGCAGTACTTC; CDR3 protein: CASSLDQTGFYEQYF
D gene: .; clone size: once; J gene: TRBJ2-7; V gene: TRBV19; CDR3 DNA: TGTGCCAGTAGTATAGTTGCCGGCCAGGGAAGCGAGCAGTACTTC; CDR3 protein: CASSIVAGQGSEQYF
D gene: TRBD2; clone size: .; J gene: TRBJ2-5; V gene: TRBV5-1; CDR3 DNA: TGCGCCAGCAGCCCGCCGGCTAGCGGGGGGAAGCAAGAGACCCAGTACTTC; CDR3 protein: CASSPPASGGKQETQYF
D gene: .; clone size: .; J gene: TRBJ1-4; V gene: TRBV9; CDR3 DNA: TGTGCCAGCAGCGTGGGGGGAGCAACTAATGAAAAACTGTTTTTT; CDR3 protein: CASSVGGATNEKLFF
D gene: .; clone size: .; J gene: TRBJ1-4; V gene: TRBV2; CDR3 DNA: TGTGCCAGCAGTCTAAGGGGGTCGGGTGAAAAACTGTTTTTT; CDR3 protein: CASSLRGSGEKLFF
D gene: TRBD2; clone size: .; J gene: TRBJ2-7; V gene: TRBV19; CDR3 DNA: TGTGCCAGTAGTGGCAGGGAGGGGTACGAGCAGTACTTC; CDR3 protein: CASSGREGYEQYF
D gene: .; clone size: .; J gene: TRBJ2-1; V gene: TRBV7-9; CDR3 DNA: TGTGCCAGCAGCTTAGCCCTTGCCGGGTTCAGGTACAATGAGCAGTTCTTC; CDR3 protein: CASSLALAGFRYNEQFF
D gene: TRBD1; clone size: .; J gene: TRBJ1-6; V gene: TRBV6-5; CDR3 DNA: TGTGCCAGTGACGGACAGGGAAGTAATTCACCCCTCCACTTT; CDR3 protein: CASDGQGSNSPLHF
D gene: TRBD1; clone size: .; J gene: TRBJ1-2; V gene: TRBV15; CDR3 DNA: TGTGCCACCAGCAGTAGGACAGGGCAGGGCTACACCTTC; CDR3 protein: CATSSRTGQGYTF
D gene: .; clone size: once; J gene: TRBJ2-3; V gene: TRBV19; CDR3 DNA: TGTGCCAGTAGTATATATGACGGAAGCACAGATACGCAGTATTTT; CDR3 protein: CASSIYDGSTDTQYF
D gene: .; clone size: once; J gene: TRBJ2-2; V gene: TRBV27; CDR3 DNA: TGTGCCAGCAGTACCAACCTGGACAGAGGGTTAAACACCGGGGAGCTGTTTTTT; CDR3 protein: CASSTNLDRGLNTGELFF
D gene: .; clone size: .; J gene: TRBJ2-7; V gene: TRBV6-5; CDR3 DNA: TGTGCCAGCAGTGGACTACAGGGATCCTACGAGCAGTACTTC; CDR3 protein: CASSGLQGSYEQYF
D gene: TRBD1; clone size: .; J gene: TRBJ1-4; V gene: TRBV15; CDR3 DNA: TGTGCCACCAGCAGTCCTCAGGGAACAGGGGAGTTTAAGAATGAAAAACTGTTTTTT; CDR3 protein: CATSSPQGTGEFKNEKLFF
D gene: .; clone size: .; J gene: TRBJ1-4; V gene: TRBV9; CDR3 DNA: TGTGCCAGCAGCGTAAGTCAGGGTGGAGAAAAACTGTTTTTT; CDR3 protein: CASSVSQGGEKLFF
D gene: .; clone size: .; J gene: TRBJ2-7; V gene: TRBV5-8; CDR3 DNA: TGTGCCAGCAGCTTGAGGCAGGGTCTCAGGGAGCAGTACTTC; CDR3 protein: CASSLRQGLREQYF
D gene: TRBD1; clone size: .; J gene: TRBJ2-5; V gene: TRBV9; CDR3 DNA: TGTGCCAGCAGCGCGGGTCGGACAGGGCTTGGAGAGACCCAGTACTTC; CDR3 protein: CASSAGRTGLGETQYF
D gene: .; clone size: .; J gene: TRBJ1-1; V gene: TRBV6-1; CDR3 DNA: TGTGCCAGCAGCCAAGGGACTGAAGCTTTCTTT; CDR3 protein: CASSQGTEAFF
D gene: .; clone size: .; J gene: TRBJ1-6; V gene: TRBV9; CDR3 DNA: TGTGCCAGCAGCGGCGAGGGTTGGCGGTCACCCCTCCACTTT; CDR3 protein: CASSGEGWRSPLHF